This TCR beta chain came from a study of blood T cell repertoires in COVID-19 (dated by TCRdb to 2018 to 2021). With regard to the full study: Samples from collaborators originated in the United States, Italy and Spain and spanned both the acute and convalescent phases of COVID-19. Sample metadata almost always included a de-identified subject ID, COVID-19 status, age in years and sex. Where HLA class I and class II types were available, the types were taken from metadata supplied by the sample provider, not from assay-based typing. The repertoires were released in a freely available public database meant as a resource for research on the immune response to SARS-CoV-2. The prospective study material was composed of cDNA or gDNA derived from T cells, B-cell-depleted T cells, or PBMCs. Subjects who had been exposed to COVID-19, were actively infected with it, or had recovered from it provided the deeply sampled blood TCRbeta repertoires that made up the dataset. Samples came from the ongoing ImmuneRACE study (first 160 participants) plus 1,254 subjects from 6 global collaborators.

TCRbeta CDR3 regions were amplified from genomic DNA by means of the immunoSEQ Assay, a bias-controlled multiplex PCR. As for the original processing: The number of nucleated cells in each sample was estimated by amplification of reference gene primers within the assay. Sequence reads were collapsed and filtered to measure the absolute abundance of every unique TCRbeta CDR3 rearrangement. For each sample, productive Simpson clonality was calculated as the square root of Simpson's diversity index over productive rearrangements. TCRdb limited this immuneACCESS table to in-frame rearrangements with V and J called. A share of clones is missing; checked studies link under half to unresolved V genes, and the rest is unexplained. V and J calls and clone size are given by that table; D and trimming were obtained from the DNA. The sample table shows about 200,000 clones, and around 85% are seen once. The top ten clones comprise about 0.91% of the sample.

The study at large found these results: Clinical and demographic metadata were provided uncurated, with the amount varying by source and participant.

A word on this clone: What antigen it recognizes has not been identified. Base qualities are not at hand, and no much larger clone is one base apart.

CDR1 and CDR2 are drawn from the germline V gene: SGHRS, YFSETQ. Germline trimming: 4 bases from V, 3 bases from J; junction bases outside gene matches: 10. The CDR3 contains 16 residues, cysteine and phenylalanine counted. The read is trimmed to its CDR3 DNA, 48 bases read in frame from base 1. One collaborating source in Seattle enrolled patients during active infection and followed them longitudinally through the course of disease. The collaborating institutions used their own protocols to collect whole blood in K2EDTA tubes. Collaborator samples were shipped for TCRbeta analysis as frozen whole blood, isolated PBMCs, or DNA extracted from either sample type.

This clonotype was obtained from a man aged 55-75 years with COVID-19, enrolled during active disease. The chain is assembled from TRBV5-1 and TRBJ2-3; a stretch of 8 junction bases matches TRBD1. The sample was peripheral blood. The CDR3 protein: CASSRQGPADTDTQYF. In nucleotide form, the sequence is TGCGCCAGCAGCCGACAGGGGCCGGCGGATACAGATACGCAGTATTTT.